This T cell receptor (beta chain) was sequenced in a study of T cell responses to AZD1222 COVID-19 vaccine. Comment on this clone: No antigen is known for it.

Only in-frame clones appear in the TCRdb table, and some are missing; sequencing was by immunoSEQ multiplex PCR. The table includes 200,000 or so clones, around 87% detected once. The germline gives CDR1 SGHTA, CDR2 FQGNSA. Between the trimmed V and J ends, which lost 2 bases and 2 bases, there was a span of 15 bases. The CDR3 length is 17 residues. Broader study findings: Sampled repertoires all dated from after the peak T cell response.

The TCR was taken from an adult in good health. The V gene is TRBV7-2, the J gene TRBJ1-4; D possibly corresponds to TRBD1 (6 bases). Here the sequenced sample was peripheral blood, taken on day 0 of MenACWY control vaccination. The CDR3 region is CASSLSGPGATNEKLFF. For the CDR3, the DNA is TGTGCCAGCAGCTTATCAGGCCCGGGGGCGACTAATGAAAAACTGTTTTTT.